This TCR beta chain originates from a study of blood T cell repertoires in COVID-19. Germline assignment: CDR1 MNHEY and CDR2 SVGAGI. Trimming stripped 2 bases from V and 3 bases from J, with 8 bases between. This CDR3 spans 14 amino acids. The assay was immunoSEQ multiplex PCR, and TCRdb's table has in-frame clones only and misses some. The sample lists approximately 70,000 clones, roughly 90% occurring once. The specimen was peripheral blood. This TCR was sampled from a man aged 40-55 years with COVID-19, enrolled during active disease. The chain combines TRBV6-5 with TRBJ1-5; D remains unclear. CDR3 coding DNA: TGTGCCAGCAGTTACGAAGCGTACAATCAGCCCCAGCATTTT. As protein: CASSYEAYNQPQHF.